These 30 T cell receptor beta chains originate from one sample sequenced in a study of blood T cell repertoires in COVID-19. The assay was immunoSEQ multiplex PCR, and TCRdb's table has in-frame clones only and misses some. The sample includes about 290,000 clones, approximately 86% of them seen just once. Sequenced sample: peripheral blood. These receptors were obtained from a woman aged 50 to 60 with active or convalescent COVID-19.

This clone was counted between two and nine times. The genes are TRBV11-2 and TRBJ2-7, with D possibly TRBD2 on 7 matching bases. The germline gives CDR1 SGHAT, CDR2 FQNNGV. CDR3 length: 13 amino acids. V was trimmed by 8 bases and J by 9 bases, leaving 20 bases between them. CDR3 nucleotides: TGTGCCAGCGAGGGACTAAAAGGGGGAGTGCAGTACTTC. Amino acid sequence: CASEGLKGGVQYF.

The rearrangement uses TRBV15 and TRBJ1-4, with TRBD1 as a possible D gene (5 bases). Deletions cut 0 bases from V and 5 bases from J, with 13 bases between. The CDR3 is 16 amino acids. Germline assignment: CDR1 LNHNV and CDR2 YYDKDF (reference sequence). CDR3 bases: TGTGCCACCAGCAGAGATGAAGGGGCTACAAATGAAAAACTGTTTTTT. Amino acids: CATSRDEGATNEKLFF.

A word on this clone: Other DNA sequences of this sample code for an identical CDR3. J is TRBJ1-4 and V is TRBV5-1, with TRBD1 matching 9 bases. Looked up from germline, CDR1 is SGHRS and CDR2 is YFSETQ. V was pared by 0 bases and J by 0 bases, with 0 bases of the junction left unmatched. The CDR3 spans 16 residues. CDR3 coding DNA: TGCGCCAGCAGCTTGGGGACAGGGGCAACTAATGAAAAACTGTTTTTT. Translation: CASSLGTGATNEKLFF.

This clone occurred once. The chain combines TRBV7-8 with TRBJ2-7; D may be TRBD1 (6 bases). There are 18 residues in the CDR3. The germline V gene encodes CDR1 SGHVS and CDR2 FQNEAQ. The ends were cut back, 1 base at V and 0 bases at J, with 19 bases in the middle. The CDR3 spells CASSLGRFGRGNSYEQYF. In DNA form, the CDR3 reads TGTGCCAGCAGCTTAGGCCGATTTGGCAGGGGAAACTCCTACGAGCAGTACTTC.

The chain joins TRBV3-1 (or the pseudogene TRBV3-2) to TRBJ1-1; no definite D call. The ends were cut back, 4 bases at V and 4 bases at J, with 13 bases in the middle. CDR3 length: 14 amino acids. CDR1 LGHDT and CDR2 YNNKEL come from the germline V gene (reference sequence). The CDR3 coding sequence is TGTGCCAGCAGCCTTAACAGCCGCTCCACTGAAGCTTTCTTT. Its protein is CASSLNSRSTEAFF.

V and J are TRBV6-1 and TRBJ1-1; D remains unclear. Germline values: CDR1 MNHNS, CDR2 SASEGT. There are 13 residues in the CDR3. Trimming took 3 bases from V and 5 from J, leaving 10 bases between them. The CDR3: CASSDGVKTEAFF. The CDR3 coding sequence is TGTGCCAGCAGTGACGGGGTTAAGACTGAAGCTTTCTTT.

The chain joins TRBV28 to TRBJ2-7; TRBD2 agrees at 7 bases. The junction had 12 bases not matched to a gene; V was cut back by 4 bases and J by 6 bases. There are 15 residues in the CDR3. In germline, CDR1 is MDHEN, CDR2 SYDVKM. CDR3 sequence: CASSSPGGRKGEQYF. The CDR3 DNA reads as TGTGCCAGCAGTTCCCCAGGCGGGAGAAAAGGCGAGCAGTACTTC.

The chain links TRBV7-3 to TRBJ2-7; D is uncertain. The CDR3 covers 16 residues. V was cut by 0 bases and J by 0 bases, with 12 bases left in between. Per the germline V gene, CDR1 is SGHTA and CDR2 is FQGTGA. The CDR3 spells CASSLTPFGASYEQYF. CDR3 coding DNA: TGTGCCAGCAGCTTAACGCCTTTTGGAGCCTCCTACGAGCAGTACTTC.

The chain couples TRBV5-5 to TRBJ1-1; 7 bases match TRBD1. The CDR3 is 14 amino acids. CDR1 and CDR2 from the germline V gene are SGHKS and YYEKEE (reference sequence). Unmatched junction bases numbered 8, after V lost 4 bases and J lost 5 bases. CDR3 loop: CASSPQGVWTEAFF. The CDR3 DNA is TGTGCCAGCAGCCCGCAGGGGGTATGGACTGAAGCTTTCTTT.

V is TRBV9 and J is TRBJ1-3, with TRBD1 identical over 7 bases. V shed 2 bases and J 0 bases; nucleotides not matched to a gene: 5. Germline-derived CDR1 and CDR2 are SGDLS and YYNGEE. CDR3 length: 16 amino acids. CDR3 region: CASSVGGQSSGNTIYF. Written as DNA, the CDR3 is TGTGCCAGCAGCGTGGGGGGACAGAGCTCTGGAAACACCATATATTTT.

The chain uses TRBV11-3 and TRBJ2-1, with D perhaps matching TRBD1 (5 bases). The CDR3 extends over 15 amino acids. Trimming shortened V by 1 base and J by 5 bases, and 12 bases separated the two germline ends. Germline CDR1 SGHNT, CDR2 YENEEA. The CDR3 region has the DNA TGTGCCAGCAGCTTAGGGGGCGGACGCCACAATGAGCAGTTCTTC. Amino acids: CASSLGGGRHNEQFF.

The J gene is TRBJ2-3, the V gene TRBV7-9; perhaps TRBD2 as D (5 bases). Trimming removed 4 bases at V and 0 bases at J, with 17 bases between. This CDR3 comprises 17 residues. CDR1 is SEHNR, CDR2 FQNEAQ, per germline (reference sequence). CDR3 loop: CASSSGGAAASTDTQYF. For the CDR3, the DNA is TGTGCCAGCAGCTCAGGCGGAGCGGCGGCTAGCACAGATACGCAGTATTTT.

The chain has TRBV2 and TRBJ1-2, with 7 bases aligning to TRBD1. Germline values: CDR1 SNHLY, CDR2 FYNNEI. The CDR3 length is 13 residues. The V gene end was trimmed by 6 bases and the J gene end by 4 bases; junction bases not matched to a gene: 5. The CDR3 sequence: CASRIGQVYGYTF. CDR3 nucleotide sequence: TGTGCCAGCAGGATTGGACAGGTCTATGGCTACACCTTC.

In this sample, this clone turned up a few times. The gene calls are TRBV7-9 and TRBJ1-1; D remains unclear. V lost 3 bases, J lost 1 base, and 9 bases lay in between. CDR1 is SEHNR, CDR2 FQNEAQ, per germline (reference sequence). The length of the CDR3 is 14 residues. The CDR3 sequence: CASSFHSSNTEAFF. CDR3 nucleotide sequence: TGTGCCAGCAGCTTTCATAGCTCGAACACTGAAGCTTTCTTT.

This clone was observed a handful of times. This chain connects TRBV7-9 to TRBJ1-2; D unclear. This CDR3 has 15 residues. V shed 1 base and J shed 3 bases, with 12 bases lying between them. CDR1 is SEHNR and CDR2 is FQNEAQ in the germline V gene (reference sequence). The CDR3: CASSLESVRYYGYTF. The CDR3 DNA sequence: TGTGCCAGCAGCTTAGAGTCGGTCCGCTACTATGGCTACACCTTC.

This chain uses TRBV4-1 with TRBJ2-2; 8 positions match TRBD2. The V gene end was trimmed by 1 base and the J gene end by 6 bases; junction bases not matched to a gene: 1. This CDR3 region has 14 residues. Germline V gene data show CDR1 as MGHRA and CDR2 as YSYEKL. The CDR3 reads CASSQAGGAGELFF. For the CDR3, the DNA is TGCGCCAGCAGCCAAGCGGGGGGGGCCGGGGAGCTGTTTTTT.

In this sample, this clone turned up a few times. This chain uses TRBV14 with TRBJ1-3; D may be TRBD1 (6 bases). Germline V gives CDR1 SGHDN, CDR2 FVKESK. Trimming pared 4 bases from V and 4 bases from J, leaving 17 bases between. The CDR3 covers 16 residues. The CDR3 DNA sequence: TGTGCCAGCAGCCCTCAGGACAGATCCTTCGGAAACACCATATATTTT. Translated, it gives CASSPQDRSFGNTIYF. Complete variable domain (other parts from reference TRBV14 and TRBJ1-3): EAGVTQFPSHSVIEKGQTVTLRCDPISGHDNLYWYRRVMGKEIKFLLHFVKESKQDESGMPNNRFLAERTGGTYSTLKVQPAELEDSGVYFCASSPQDRSFGNTIYFGEGSWLTVV.

The chain carries TRBV7-9 and TRBJ2-7; TRBD2 matches 10 bases. V shed 3 bases and J 3 bases; nucleotides not matched to a gene: 8. The CDR3 totals 16 residues. Looked up from germline, CDR1 is SEHNR and CDR2 is FQNEAQ (reference sequence). The CDR3, as DNA: TGTGCCAGCAGCTTCCAGAGCGGGAGGGCCGTCTACGAGCAGTACTTC. Protein sequence: CASSFQSGRAVYEQYF.

A word on this clone: This sample includes further DNA sequences coding for the same CDR3. V is TRBV11-2 and J is TRBJ2-7; TRBD2 matches 12 bases. Germline V lookup: CDR1 SGHAT, CDR2 FQNNGV. The CDR3 contains 15 residues. Unmatched junction bases numbered 2, after V lost 3 bases and J lost 2 bases. The CDR3 is CASSLGLAGTYEQYF. In DNA, the CDR3 is TGTGCCAGCAGCTTGGGACTAGCGGGCACCTACGAGCAGTACTTC. The full variable domain, rest sourced from reference TRBV11-2 and TRBJ2-7, is EAGVAQSPRYKIIEKRQSVAFWCNPISGHATLYWYQQILGQGPKLLIQFQNNGVVDDSQLPKDRFSAERLKGVDSTLKIQPAKLEDSAVYLCASSLGLAGTYEQYFGPGTRLTVT.

V and J are TRBV18 and TRBJ2-1; 10 bases match TRBD2. V lost 0 bases to trimming and J lost 3 bases; unmatched junction nucleotides: 2. The CDR3 length is 16 residues. In germline, CDR1 is KGHSH, CDR2 LQKENI. DNA for the CDR3: TGTGCCAGCTCACCACCGCTAGCGGGAGTCTACAATGAGCAGTTCTTC. Protein sequence: CASSPPLAGVYNEQFF.

The V gene is TRBV19, the J gene TRBJ2-1; 11 bases fit TRBD2. Germline V gene lookup returns CDR1 LNHDA and CDR2 SQIVND (reference sequence). The CDR3 loop spans 16 amino acids. Germline trimming cut 8 bases from V and 3 bases from J; bases unmatched to any gene: 9. The CDR3 protein is CASARLAGIIYNEQFF. The CDR3 region has the DNA TGTGCCAGTGCGAGACTAGCGGGAATAATCTACAATGAGCAGTTCTTC.

The chain has TRBV5-1 and TRBJ1-2; 7 nucleotides line up with TRBD1. The CDR3 is made up of 15 amino acids. V lost 4 bases and J lost 10; bases outside the gene matches: 16. CDR1 and CDR2 (germline): SGHRS, YFSETQ. The CDR3 nucleotides read TGCGCCAGCAGCAACGGACAGGCCCCCCTGATGTCCTACACCTTC. Its translation is CASSNGQAPLMSYTF. Looking up the rest from reference TRBV5-1 and TRBJ1-2 gives the full variable domain: KAGVTQTPRYLIKTRGQQVTLSCSPISGHRSVSWYQQTPGQGLQFLFEYFSETQRNKGNFPGRFSGRQFSNSRSEMNVSTLELGDSALYLCASSNGQAPLMSYTFGSGTRLTVV.

V and J are TRBV9 and TRBJ2-3; the match to TRBD1 covers 8 bases. CDR1 and CDR2 (germline): SGDLS, YYNGEE. V shed 3 bases, J shed 1 base, and the junction held 1 base outside the gene matches. CDR3 size: 14 residues. The CDR3 coding sequence is TGTGCCAGCAGCGCGGACAGGGGCACAGATACGCAGTATTTT. Protein product: CASSADRGTDTQYF.

The V and J genes are TRBV14 and TRBJ2-7; TRBD1 agrees at 10 bases. The CDR3 is 16 residues long. Trimming cost V 4 bases and J 3 bases; bases outside gene matches: 9. In germline, CDR1 is SGHDN, CDR2 FVKESK. The CDR3 DNA reads TGTGCCAGCAGCCGAAGCCGGGACAGGGGAATCTACGAGCAGTACTTC. Encoded protein: CASSRSRDRGIYEQYF.

V is TRBV29-1 and J is TRBJ2-3; no reliable D call. The V and J ends lost 7 bases and 2 bases respectively, with 13 bases between them. CDR3 size: 13 residues. The V gene's germline CDR1 is SQVTM and CDR2 ANQGSEA. CDR3 sequence reads: CSATPLITDTQYF. The CDR3 coding sequence is TGCAGCGCCACCCCTCTAATCACAGATACGCAGTATTTT.

The chain combines TRBV24-1 with TRBJ2-1, with D possibly matching TRBD2 (6 bases). The CDR3 has 15 residues. CDR1 is KGHDR, CDR2 SFDVKD, per germline. Trimming left V 5 bases short and J 5 bases short, with 15 bases between. This CDR3 reads CATSGGADAHNEQFF. The CDR3 region has the DNA TGTGCCACCAGTGGCGGGGCGGACGCTCACAATGAGCAGTTCTTC.

This rearrangement joins TRBV7-9 to TRBJ1-1, with D maybe TRBD1 (5 bases). Deletions cut 2 bases from V and 5 bases from J, with 9 bases between. The germline CDR1 and CDR2 sequences are SEHNR and FQNEAQ (reference sequence). The CDR3 is made up of 13 amino acids. The CDR3 here is CASSLTGITEAFF. CDR3 coding DNA: TGTGCCAGCAGCTTAACAGGTATAACTGAAGCTTTCTTT.

This clone was recorded only once. The J gene is TRBJ1-4, the V gene TRBV5-1; D is undetermined. The CDR3 length is 15 residues. V was trimmed by 3 bases and J by 0 bases, leaving 9 bases between them. The germline V gene has CDR1 SGHRS and CDR2 YFSETQ. CDR3 sequence: CASSSLGTTNEKLFF. The CDR3 region has the DNA TGCGCCAGCAGCTCACTAGGTACAACTAATGAAAAACTGTTTTTT.

This chain links TRBV6-5 with TRBJ1-2; 10 nucleotides line up with TRBD1. The CDR3 loop spans 15 amino acids. Germline V gene lookup returns CDR1 MNHEY and CDR2 SVGAGI. V lost 5 bases and J lost 5; bases outside the gene matches: 8. The chain's CDR3 is CASSKTRQGAYGYTF. The CDR3 region has the DNA TGTGCCAGCAGTAAAACTCGACAGGGGGCGTATGGCTACACCTTC.

DNA of the CDR3: TGTGCCAGCAGCAGGCTAGCGGGATTGAGGGCAGATACGCAGTATTTT. Its translation: CASSRLAGLRADTQYF. The V gene is TRBV7-2, the J gene TRBJ2-3; 9 positions agree with TRBD2. This CDR3 is built from 16 residues. Germline assignment: CDR1 SGHTA and CDR2 FQGNSA. Unmatched junction bases numbered 10, after V lost 5 bases and J lost 4 bases.